This TCR beta chain was captured by sequencing in a study of molecular identifiers for immune sequencing clone quantification. Naive CD8 sequencing libraries were generated from 20,000 to 1,000,000 sorted cells, with 10%, 30% or 50% RNA as input. The sorting of naive CD8 T cells used the CD8+CD4-CCR7+CD45RA+ phenotype. This clonotype was seen a few times. The V end lost 4 bases, the J end lost 8 bases, and 9 bases lay between the germline ends. The CDR3 covers 12 residues. Germline V CDR1 and CDR2: LNHDA, SQIVND (reference sequence). The bulk TCR libraries were made with methods described before and with listed TCR primers. TCRdb re-analysed the PCR reads in MiXCR, keeping a single row per CDR3 protein. The sample carries a few hundred thousand distinct CDR3 sequences, 25% recorded once.

The chain carries TRBV19 and TRBJ2-1; D is tentatively TRBD1 or TRBD2 (5 bases each). The TCR originated in a human donor in good health. Some libraries in this study had Jurkat cell RNA spiked in. Sequenced sample: naive CD8+ T cells from blood, with Jurkat cell RNA spiked in. Sample subset: FACS-sorted CD8+CD4-CCR7+CD45RA+ naive T cells. The CDR3 sequence is CASSNWGYEQFF. CDR3 DNA: TGTGCCAGTAGTAATTGGGGGTATGAGCAGTTCTTC.